The 29 T cell receptor beta chains in this list originate from one sample, sequenced in a study of blood T cells in healthy people across ages. A second roughly 7 to 11 cycle PCR used barcoded and J-beta primers. TCRdb ran MiXCR on the 5' RACE reads and lists one entry per CDR3 protein. The data show 800,000 or so distinct CDR3 sequences, 20% to 25% seen once. Separately, the same data were catalogued under a study of T cells of mothers and their children.

The sequenced material came from blood. Source of these receptors: a boy younger than 18 in good health.

This clonotype has a handful of counts. The chain joins TRBV18 to TRBJ1-4; a weak D match, TRBD1 (5 bases). Germline CDR1 and CDR2: KGHSH and LQKENI. Trimming left V 3 bases short and J 5 bases short, with 10 bases between. The CDR3 loop spans 14 amino acids. The CDR3 DNA reads as TGTGCCAGCTCACCCCGGGACGGAAATGAAAAACTGTTTTTT. Amino acids: CASSPRDGNEKLFF.

The chain recombines TRBV5-1 with TRBJ2-5; possible D gene TRBD2, 7 bases. The CDR3 is 13 amino acids. Germline-derived CDR1 and CDR2 are SGHRS and YFSETQ. Trimming cost V 7 bases and J 11 bases, with 21 bases left between them. The CDR3 DNA reads as TGCGCCAGCCGGGACGGGGGGCTCTATGAGCAGTACTTC. It codes for CASRDGGLYEQYF.

The chain has TRBV3-1 and TRBJ1-2; D is perhaps TRBD1 (5 bases). The CDR3 is made up of 13 amino acids. CDR1 and CDR2 from the germline V gene are LGHDT and YNNKEL (reference sequence). Deletions cut 1 base from V and 3 bases from J, with 6 bases between. The DNA for the CDR3 is TGTGCCAGCAGCCAAGGGGGCTACTATGGCTACACCTTC. Translating it yields CASSQGGYYGYTF.

This clonotype was recorded a few times. This chain connects TRBV24-1 to TRBJ2-1, with a possible D match to TRBD1 (5 bases). The CDR3 sequence is 16 residues long. CDR1 is KGHDR, CDR2 SFDVKD, per germline. Trimming pared 5 bases from V and 8 bases from J, leaving 21 bases between. The CDR3 bases are TGTGCCACCAGTGTCCAGGGCGCAGGGTCCATGGATGAGCAGTTCTTC. This gives the protein CATSVQGAGSMDEQFF.

The chain uses TRBV4-3 and TRBJ1-1; no reliable D call. The CDR3 spans 15 residues. From germline, CDR1 is LGHNA and CDR2 YSLEER. Trimming cost V 0 bases and J 6 bases, with 14 bases left between them. CDR3 protein: CASSQDRGGIPEAFF. The CDR3 DNA follows: TGCGCCAGCAGCCAAGATCGGGGAGGGATCCCTGAAGCTTTCTTT.

This clonotype has a handful of counts. The gene calls are TRBV11-1 and TRBJ2-7; no clear D gene. The V gene lost 8 bases and the J gene lost 0 bases, with 8 bases spanning the gap. Germline V gene lookup returns CDR1 SGHAT and CDR2 FQDESV (reference sequence). The CDR3 extends over 12 amino acids. Here the CDR3 reads CASSQNSYEQYF. The CDR3 coding sequence is TGTGCCAGCTCACAGAACTCCTACGAGCAGTACTTC.

This chain joins TRBV29-1 and TRBJ2-7; D call uncertain. Between the trimmed V and J ends, which lost 4 bases and 3 bases, there was a span of 13 bases. CDR3 length: 13 residues. Germline CDR1 and CDR2: SQVTM and ANQGSEA. The CDR3 is CSVVVRGRYEQYF. The DNA of the CDR3 is TGCAGCGTTGTTGTCCGTGGACGCTACGAGCAGTACTTC.

The V call is TRBV7-2, the J call TRBJ2-1; perhaps TRBD2 as D (5 bases). V lost 5 bases to trimming and J lost 0 bases, with 11 bases between them. CDR1 is SGHTA, CDR2 FQGNSA, per germline. The CDR3 spans 15 residues. This CDR3 reads CASSHGLLSYNEQFF. The CDR3 bases are TGTGCCAGCAGCCACGGACTCCTCTCCTACAATGAGCAGTTCTTC.

The CDR3 sequence is CAISGLTGGSYEQYF. The CDR3 bases are TGTGCCATCAGTGGGCTGACAGGGGGATCCTACGAGCAGTACTTC. V and J are TRBV10-3 and TRBJ2-5; TRBD1 aligns across 9 bases. The J call may not be correct, given that the DNA end is closer to TRBJ2-7. Germline lookup yields CDR1 ENHRY and CDR2 SYGVKD. The CDR3 contains 15 residues.

This clonotype was counted only a few times. V usage is TRBV27 and J usage is TRBJ2-5; possible D gene TRBD1, 6 bases. The end of the DNA fits TRBJ2-7 better, so the J call may be wrong. CDR1 MNHEY and CDR2 SMNVEV come from the germline V gene (reference sequence). The CDR3 runs 14 residues. The CDR3 DNA is TGTGCCAGCAGTTTAGGGGGCGAGCCCTACGAGCAGTACTTC. Translation gives CASSLGGEPYEQYF.

The chain is built from TRBV7-9 and TRBJ2-4; D tentatively reads TRBD1 or TRBD2 (7 bases each). The CDR3 has 11 residues. Per germline, CDR1 SEHNR and CDR2 FQNEAQ (reference sequence). The V gene lost 4 bases and the J gene lost 16 bases, with 14 bases spanning the gap. The CDR3 nucleotides are TGTGCCAGCAGCTCTCAGGGGGGGCGATACTTC. It is translated as CASSSQGGRYF.

Only a few counts were recorded for this clonotype. V usage is TRBV4-1 and J usage is TRBJ1-1; TRBD1 agrees at 7 bases. The CDR3 has 14 residues. The V segment lost 3 bases and the J segment 4 bases; nucleotides outside the gene matches: 5. CDR1 is MGHRA, CDR2 YSYEKL, per germline. The CDR3 loop reads CASSQGQTGTEAFF. CDR3 DNA: TGCGCCAGCAGCCAGGGACAGACGGGCACTGAAGCTTTCTTT.

This clonotype was counted only a few times. V usage is TRBV27 and J usage is TRBJ2-5, with D tentatively TRBD1 or TRBD2 (5 bases each). The better agreement between TRBJ2-7 and the DNA end casts doubt on the J call. Germline V lookup: CDR1 MNHEY, CDR2 SMNVEV (reference sequence). This CDR3 has 14 residues. As DNA, the CDR3 is TGTGCCAGTTGGAAACTAGTGGGACCCTACGAGCAGTACTTC. Translating it yields CASWKLVGPYEQYF.

The CDR3 sequence: CASSDRAGGREQYF. CDR3 nucleotide sequence: TGTGCCAGCAGCGACCGGGCGGGGGGTAGGGAGCAGTACTTC. This chain connects TRBV27 to TRBJ2-7; 8 bases map to TRBD2. The CDR3 has 14 amino acids. Germline values: CDR1 MNHEY, CDR2 SMNVEV (reference sequence). V lost 6 bases, J lost 7 bases, and 11 bases stayed unmatched.

This sequence joins TRBV7-9 and TRBJ2-5, with 8 nucleotides matching TRBD1. Germline lookup yields CDR1 SEHNR and CDR2 FQNEAQ (reference sequence). Unmatched junction bases numbered 15, after V lost 4 bases and J lost 5 bases. The length of the CDR3 is 17 residues. The CDR3 DNA sequence: TGTGCCAGCAGCTCATTCCTCCAAACAGGGGGTCGGGAGACCCAGTACTTC. Translation gives CASSSFLQTGGRETQYF.

This clonotype was detected only a few times. The chain has TRBV10-3 and TRBJ1-1; no clear D. Trimming removed 6 bases from V and 0 bases from J, with 8 bases in between. Germline V gene data show CDR1 as ENHRY and CDR2 as SYGVKD. This CDR3 region has 13 residues. The DNA of the CDR3 is TGTGCCATCAGGATCGGGGTGAACACTGAAGCTTTCTTT. Encoded protein: CAIRIGVNTEAFF.

In this sample, this clonotype turned up a few times. The V call is TRBV29-1, the J call TRBJ1-1, with a possible D match to TRBD1 (6 bases). Trimming took 1 base from V and 0 from J, leaving 12 bases between them. Germline lookup yields CDR1 SQVTM and CDR2 ANQGSEA. The CDR3 totals 15 residues. The CDR3 DNA reads TGCAGCGTTGAAGGGACAGCGAACATGAACACTGAAGCTTTCTTT. This codes for CSVEGTANMNTEAFF.

This clonotype occurred a few times. One end of the junction does not line up with germline, which may come from a read error. CDR3 protein: CASSDSRKADTQYF. DNA of the CDR3: TGTGCCAGCAGTGACTCACGGAAGGCAGATACGCAGTATTTT. The V and J genes are TRBV6-2 or TRBV6-3 and TRBJ2-3; D is unclear. CDR3 length: 14 amino acids. CDR1 is MNHEY, CDR2 SVGEGT, per germline.

This clonotype appeared a single time. This chain links TRBV6-6 with TRBJ1-4, with D possibly matching TRBD1 (5 bases). There are 16 residues in the CDR3. Germline V CDR1 and CDR2: MNHNY, SVGAGI (reference sequence). V lost 0 bases, J lost 3 bases, and 11 bases lay in between. The CDR3 DNA follows: TGTGCCAGCAGTTACTCGACGGGACGGGCTAATGAAAAACTGTTTTTT. Its protein product is CASSYSTGRANEKLFF.

This clonotype has just a few counts. The rearrangement joins TRBV6-1 to TRBJ2-5; 9 bases agree with TRBD1. The end of the DNA aligns better with TRBJ2-1, so the J call may be wrong. In germline, CDR1 is MNHNS, CDR2 SASEGT. This CDR3 region has 16 residues. CDR3 sequence reads: CASSPGQGIAYNEQFF. The CDR3 bases are TGTGCCAGCAGCCCCGGACAGGGGATCGCCTACAATGAGCAGTTCTTC.

The chain carries TRBV4-2 and TRBJ2-2, with unresolved D. Germline loops: CDR1 LGHNA, CDR2 YNFKEQ. This CDR3 has 15 residues. V was clipped by 0 bases and J by 6 bases, with 11 bases between them. The CDR3 nucleotides are TGTGCCAGCAGCCAAGATGAAGGGTCGGCCGGGGAGCTGTTTTTT. It specifies CASSQDEGSAGELFF.

The chain combines TRBV9 with TRBJ2-3; TRBD1 matches at 9 bases. The CDR3 runs 16 residues. Germline CDR1 and CDR2: SGDLS and YYNGEE. V was pared by 0 bases and J by 1 base, with 3 bases of the junction left unmatched. The CDR3 loop is CASSVARTGGTDTQYF. As DNA, the CDR3 is TGTGCCAGCAGCGTAGCTAGGACAGGGGGCACAGATACGCAGTATTTT. The full variable domain, in which reference TRBV9 and TRBJ2-3 provide the parts outside the CDR3, is DSGVTQTPKHLITATGQRVTLRCSPRSGDLSVYWYQQSLDQGLQFLIQYYNGEERAKGNILERFSAQQFPDLHSELNLSSLELGDSALYFCASSVARTGGTDTQYFGPGTRLTVL.

CDR3 amino acids: CSAMETENTEAFF. The CDR3 DNA reads as TGCAGTGCTATGGAAACAGAGAACACTGAAGCTTTCTTT. This chain connects TRBV20-1 to TRBJ1-1, with unresolved D. Trimming shortened V by 4 bases and J by 1 base, and 10 bases separated the two germline ends. Per germline, CDR1 DFQATT and CDR2 SNEGSKA (reference sequence). This CDR3 spans 13 amino acids.

The chain links TRBV28 to TRBJ1-1, with 8 bases lining up with TRBD1. The junction had 16 bases not matched to a gene; V was cut back by 5 bases and J by 8 bases. This CDR3 comprises 16 residues. Germline V gene lookup returns CDR1 MDHEN and CDR2 SYDVKM. The CDR3 here is CASSRTGPQGQGEAFF. In DNA, the CDR3 is TGTGCCAGCAGTCGTACGGGCCCTCAAGGACAGGGAGAAGCTTTCTTT.

The rearrangement links TRBV7-9 to TRBJ2-5; no firm D call. Germline assignment: CDR1 SEHNR and CDR2 FQNEAQ (reference sequence). Trimming stripped 6 bases from V and 3 bases from J, with 11 bases between. The CDR3 runs to 13 residues. The CDR3 sequence is CASRTDGKETQYF. The CDR3 nucleotides are TGTGCCAGCAGGACCGACGGAAAAGAGACCCAGTACTTC.

The chain employs TRBV6-6 and TRBJ1-6; 9 nucleotides match TRBD1. CDR1 and CDR2 (germline): MNHNY, SVGAGI (reference sequence). This CDR3 has 14 amino acids. Trimming cost V 3 bases and J 10 bases; bases outside gene matches: 4. CDR3 DNA: TGTGCCAGCAGTTATGACAGGGGGAGGTCACCCCTCCACTTT. Translation: CASSYDRGRSPLHF.

V and J are TRBV7-9 and TRBJ2-1, with 7 bases matching TRBD1. The junction had 4 bases not matched to a gene; V was cut back by 5 bases and J by 0 bases. Germline lookup yields CDR1 SEHNR and CDR2 FQNEAQ (reference sequence). This CDR3 has 15 amino acids. As DNA, the CDR3 is TGTGCCAGCAGCCCGGGACAGCCCTCCTACAATGAGCAGTTCTTC. Its protein is CASSPGQPSYNEQFF.

CDR3: CASSAGFLETQYF. CDR3 coding DNA: TGTGCCAGCAGCGCCGGATTCCTAGAGACCCAGTACTTC. The chain employs TRBV9 and TRBJ2-5; D is unresolved. V lost 3 bases and J lost 4, with 10 bases in between. The length of the CDR3 is 13 residues. Germline assignment: CDR1 SGDLS and CDR2 YYNGEE. Filled out from reference TRBV9 and TRBJ2-5, the complete variable domain reads DSGVTQTPKHLITATGQRVTLRCSPRSGDLSVYWYQQSLDQGLQFLIQYYNGEERAKGNILERFSAQQFPDLHSELNLSSLELGDSALYFCASSAGFLETQYFGPGTRLLVL.

This clonotype was recorded a few times. The V and J genes are TRBV27 and TRBJ2-1; D not resolved. Trimming took 5 bases from V and 11 from J, leaving 10 bases between them. Per the germline V gene, CDR1 is MNHEY and CDR2 is SMNVEV (reference sequence). This CDR3 region has 11 residues. As DNA, the CDR3 is TGTGCCAGCAGTGCCACCCAGAAGCAGTTCTTC. Translating it yields CASSATQKQFF.